These T cell receptor beta chains were read from a single sample in a study of blood T cells in healthy people across ages. TCRdb ran MiXCR on the 5' RACE reads and lists one entry per CDR3 protein. The data show more than 500,000 distinct CDR3 sequences, roughly a quarter seen once. Sequencing was performed on blood. These TCRs come from a woman between 70 and 85 years old in good health. Both conserved end residues are part of each CDR3. The order of the fields is J gene, V gene, D gene, clone size, CDR3 protein, CDR3 DNA. D genes are given only for firm matches. Size values are once, few and many counts, or a class for expanded clones, and some rows have none.

TRBJ2-5	TRBV5-1	TRBD2	-	CASSDQGGETQYF	TGCGCCAGCAGCGACCAGGGAGGGGAGACCCAGTACTTC
TRBJ2-5	TRBV7-2	-	many	CASSLGTFTETQYF	TGTGCCAGCAGCTTAGGGACTTTCACGGAGACCCAGTACTTC
TRBJ1-3	TRBV5-6	-	-	CASSLSGHTGNTIYF	TGTGCCAGCAGCTTGTCAGGGCACACTGGAAACACCATATATTTT
TRBJ1-2	TRBV20-1	-	-	CSASGGTIGYTF	TGCAGTGCTAGTGGAGGGACGATTGGCTACACCTTC
TRBJ2-3	TRBV4-2	-	many	CASSPGLDHTDTQYF	TGTGCCAGCAGCCCGGGACTGGACCACACAGATACGCAGTATTTT
TRBJ2-1	TRBV4-3	TRBD2	few	CASSQEGTSVGNEQFF	TGCGCCAGCAGCCAAGAGGGGACTAGCGTCGGCAATGAGCAGTTCTTC
TRBJ1-4	TRBV10-3	TRBD1	few	CATQGTANEKLFF	TGTGCCACGCAGGGGACAGCTAATGAAAAACTGTTTTTT
TRBJ2-3	TRBV12-3/TRBV12-4	-	-	CASSWTFSSTDTQYF	TGTGCCAGCAGCTGGACCTTTTCGAGCACAGATACGCAGTATTTT
TRBJ2-3	TRBV5-5	-	-	CASSLDATVDTQYF	TGTGCCAGCAGCTTGGACGCGACGGTGGATACGCAGTATTTT
TRBJ1-5	TRBV4-3	TRBD1	few	CASSQEYRGWDQPQHF	TGCGCCAGCAGCCAAGAATACAGGGGGTGGGATCAGCCCCAGCATTTT
TRBJ2-5	TRBV28	-	many	CASSSPGTEQETQYF	TGTGCCAGCAGCTCCCCCGGGACCGAGCAAGAGACCCAGTACTTC
TRBJ2-3	TRBV10-3	TRBD2	-	CAISDGSGGNTQYF	TGTGCCATCAGTGACGGTAGCGGGGGGAATACGCAGTATTTT
TRBJ2-5	TRBV7-9	TRBD1	few	CASSVTGGQETQYF	TGTGCCAGCAGCGTGACAGGGGGCCAAGAGACCCAGTACTTC
TRBJ1-2	TRBV30	TRBD1	-	CAWGQGGNSSGYTF	TGTGCCTGGGGACAGGGAGGGAACTCATCTGGCTACACCTTC
TRBJ1-1	TRBV9	-	-	CASSVAQGLGSGSEAFF	TGTGCCAGCAGCGTAGCTCAGGGGTTGGGATCGGGATCTGAAGCTTTCTTT